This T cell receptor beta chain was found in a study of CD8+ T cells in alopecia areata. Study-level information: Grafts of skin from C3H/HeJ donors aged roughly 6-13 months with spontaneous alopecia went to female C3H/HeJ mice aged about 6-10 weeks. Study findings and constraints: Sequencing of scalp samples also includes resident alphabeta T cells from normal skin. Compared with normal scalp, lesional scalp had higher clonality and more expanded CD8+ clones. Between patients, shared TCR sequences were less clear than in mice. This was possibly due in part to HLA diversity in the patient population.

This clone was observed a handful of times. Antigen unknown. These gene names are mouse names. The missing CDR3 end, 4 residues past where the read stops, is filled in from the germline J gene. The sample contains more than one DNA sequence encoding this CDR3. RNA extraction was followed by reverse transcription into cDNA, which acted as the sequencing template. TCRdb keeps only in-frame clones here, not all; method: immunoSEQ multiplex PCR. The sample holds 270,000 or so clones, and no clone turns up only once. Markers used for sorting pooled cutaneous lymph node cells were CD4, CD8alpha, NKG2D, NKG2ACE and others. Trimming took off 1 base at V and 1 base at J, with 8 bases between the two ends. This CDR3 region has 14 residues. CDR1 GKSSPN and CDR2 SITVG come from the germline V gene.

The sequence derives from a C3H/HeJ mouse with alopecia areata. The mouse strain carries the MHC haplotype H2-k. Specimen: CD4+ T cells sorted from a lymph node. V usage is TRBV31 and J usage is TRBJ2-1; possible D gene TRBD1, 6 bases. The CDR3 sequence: CAWSPGQNYAEQFF. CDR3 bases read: TGTGCCTGGAGTCCGGGACAAAACTATGCT.